These 13 T cell receptor beta chains were sequenced from one sample in a study of T cells in Graves' hyperthyroidism and ophthalmopathy. It was RNA transcripts that yielded the amplified TCR beta CDR3 regions. HTBI primers were employed in a first-round RT-PCR of the TCR CDR3. TCRdb re-analysed the multiplex PCR reads in MiXCR, keeping a single row per CDR3 protein. Here the sample spans a few hundred thousand distinct CDR3 sequences, under 20% being singletons. The sample was blood. These receptors originate from a young woman with Graves' hyperthyroidism.

This clonotype was seen more than once but under ten times. The chain couples TRBV20-1 to TRBJ1-5; possible D gene TRBD1, 6 bases. V was shortened by 6 bases and J by 0 bases, with 12 bases between the two germline ends. This CDR3 is built from 14 residues. The germline CDR1 and CDR2 sequences are DFQATT and SNEGSKA (reference sequence). As DNA, the CDR3 is TGCAGTGCCTCGCAGGGGCTTAGCAATCAGCCCCAGCATTTT. Amino acids: CSASQGLSNQPQHF.

This rearrangement joins TRBV6-9 to TRBJ1-5; 7 nucleotides agree with TRBD1. V was clipped by 8 bases and J by 4 bases; unmatched bases: 20. This CDR3 comprises 18 residues. The germline CDR1 and CDR2 sequences are MNHGY and SVAAGI. The DNA for the CDR3 is TGTGCCAGCTGGACCGACAGGGAGGATGAGGCGATGAATCAGCCCCAGCATTTT. Encoded protein: CASWTDREDEAMNQPQHF.

This clonotype was detected many times. The gene calls are TRBV12-3 or TRBV12-4 and TRBJ1-2; D remains unclear. Trimming removed 1 base at V and 2 bases at J, with 8 bases between. CDR3 size: 14 residues. CDR3 loop: CASSLGSENYGYTF. The CDR3 coding sequence is TGTGCCAGCAGTTTAGGGTCCGAAAACTATGGCTACACCTTC.

This clonotype was detected ten times or more. J is TRBJ1-1 and V is TRBV18; D ambiguous. V was clipped by 3 bases and J by 0 bases, with 8 bases between them. The CDR3 runs to 14 residues. Germline V gene lookup returns CDR1 KGHSH and CDR2 LQKENI. The chain's CDR3 is CASSPRNMNTEAFF. The CDR3 DNA sequence: TGTGCCAGCTCACCCAGAAACATGAACACTGAAGCTTTCTTT.

This clonotype has a handful of counts. The chain uses TRBV6-5 and TRBJ2-7; perhaps TRBD1 as D (5 bases). Germline V lookup: CDR1 MNHEY, CDR2 SVGAGI. The CDR3 totals 15 residues. Trimming stripped 6 bases from V and 4 bases from J, with 19 bases between. As DNA, the CDR3 is TGTGCCAGCAGCTCCTCCTCAGGGAAGGGGTACGAGCAGTACTTC. This gives the protein CASSSSSGKGYEQYF.

This clonotype was observed a handful of times. The chain links TRBV14 to TRBJ2-7; D assignment may be TRBD1 or TRBD2 (6 bases each). Germline loops: CDR1 SGHDN, CDR2 FVKESK. This CDR3 comprises 13 residues. Trimming cost V 6 bases and J 6 bases, with 15 bases left between them. CDR3: CASSPKGGSEQYF. CDR3 DNA sequence: TGTGCCAGCAGTCCCAAGGGGGGCAGCGAGCAGTACTTC.

J is TRBJ2-7 and V is TRBV12-3 or TRBV12-4; D is ambiguous. Between the trimmed V and J ends, which lost 8 bases and 2 bases, there was a span of 16 bases. The CDR3 consists of 14 residues. The CDR3 sequence is CASQTSSSPYEQYF. Here the CDR3 DNA reads TGTGCCAGCCAGACATCGTCCTCTCCCTACGAGCAGTACTTC.

The chain employs TRBV12-3 or TRBV12-4 and TRBJ1-2; TRBD1 aligns across 10 bases. With V trimmed by 6 bases and J by 12 bases, 7 bases remained unmatched. This CDR3 is 12 amino acids long. Here the CDR3 reads CASRTGGDHHTF. For the CDR3, the DNA is TGTGCCAGCAGGACAGGGGGCGATCACCACACCTTC.

In this sample, this clonotype turned up many times. The junction and the germline gene differ at one end; a read error may be behind it. The V call is TRBV14, the J call TRBJ2-2; no definite D call. Germline CDR1 is SGHDN and CDR2 is FVKESK. The CDR3 is made up of 14 amino acids. The CDR3 protein is CASSRALRTGELFF. The CDR3 DNA sequence: TGCGCCAGCAGTCGGGCCCTTAGGACCGGGGAGCTGTTTTTT.

This clonotype occurred a few times. V and J are TRBV20-1 and TRBJ1-5; the D gene is possibly TRBD1 (6 bases). Germline V gene data show CDR1 as DFQATT and CDR2 as SNEGSKA (reference sequence). Trimming stripped 0 bases from V and 0 bases from J, with 15 bases between. The CDR3 totals 17 residues. CDR3 in DNA: TGCAGTGCTAGAGATATGAGGACAGTTTATAGCAATCAGCCCCAGCATTTT. As protein: CSARDMRTVYSNQPQHF.

In this sample, this clonotype turned up many times. The chain carries TRBV5-1 and TRBJ1-2; D is perhaps TRBD1 (5 bases). The V end was cut by 0 bases, the J end by 3 bases, with 12 bases between. CDR3 length: 15 residues. From germline, CDR1 is SGHRS and CDR2 YFSETQ. Here the CDR3 DNA reads TGCGCCAGCAGCTTGGGAACGTTAGGGGACTATGGCTACACCTTC. This encodes CASSLGTLGDYGYTF.

This clonotype was recorded many times. This rearrangement joins TRBV3-1 to TRBJ1-2; TRBD1 is a possible D gene (5 bases). Trimming stripped 4 bases from V and 8 bases from J, with 14 bases between. This CDR3 contains 13 residues. Germline loops: CDR1 LGHDT, CDR2 YNNKEL (reference sequence). The CDR3 bases are TGTGCCAGCAGCCCATTTGGGGGGACCGGCTACACCTTC. Protein sequence: CASSPFGGTGYTF.

This clonotype came up many times. The chain uses TRBV6-2 or TRBV6-3 and TRBJ1-2, with unresolved D. The CDR3 extends over 11 amino acids. V lost 6 bases to trimming and J lost 5 bases, with 7 bases between them. CDR1 and CDR2 (germline): MNHEY, SVGEGT. CDR3 sequence reads: CASRIGYGYTF. CDR3 coding DNA: TGTGCCAGCAGAATAGGTTATGGCTACACCTTC.